These 24 T cell receptor beta chains came from one sample sequenced in a study of blood T cells in healthy people across ages. Primed by a sample-barcoded 5' primer and a J-beta primer mix, a second PCR proceeded for roughly 6 to 12 cycles. Via MiXCR, TCRdb re-called the 5' RACE reads, giving one row per CDR3 protein. Found here are over 950,000 distinct CDR3 sequences, 51% of them singletons; the top ten hold 20% to 25%. The specimen sequenced was blood. The receptor source for this set is an older woman in good health.

V gene TRBV2 combines with J gene TRBJ2-7; TRBD2 might be the D (5 bases). CDR3 length equals 12 residues. Germline values: CDR1 SNHLY, CDR2 FYNNEI. V gave up 7 bases and J gave up 2 bases, with 9 bases separating them. The CDR3: CASTRGAYEQYF. DNA for the CDR3: TGTGCCAGCACACGGGGAGCCTACGAGCAGTACTTC.

CDR3 bases: TGTGCCAGCAGCGCCCGGCAAAGGGCTACGCAGTATTTT. It yields the protein CASSARQRATQYF. V and J are TRBV7-9 and TRBJ2-3; no reliable D call. Trimming removed 5 bases at V and 8 bases at J, with 14 bases between. Germline V gene data show CDR1 as SEHNR and CDR2 as FQNEAQ (reference sequence). The CDR3 loop spans 13 amino acids. The entire variable domain, with the rest obtained from reference TRBV7-9 and TRBJ2-3, is as follows: DTGVSQNPRHKITKRGQNVTFRCDPISEHNRLYWYRQTLGQGPEFLTYFQNEAQLEKSRLLSDRFSAERPKGSFSTLEIQRTEQGDSAMYLCASSARQRATQYFGPGTRLTVL.

There are a few counts of this clonotype. The V and J genes are TRBV6-2 or TRBV6-3 and TRBJ2-2; 7 bases match TRBD2. The CDR3 extends over 15 amino acids. V lost 6 bases, J lost 3 bases, and 7 bases stayed unmatched. In germline, CDR1 is MNHEY, CDR2 SVGEGT. The CDR3 here is CASRWEGVHTGELFF. As DNA, the CDR3 is TGTGCCAGCAGATGGGAGGGAGTTCACACCGGGGAGCTGTTTTTT.

V is TRBV4-1 and J is TRBJ2-1; maybe TRBD1 (6 bases). The better agreement between TRBJ2-7 and the DNA end casts doubt on the J call. Looked up from germline, CDR1 is MGHRA and CDR2 is YSYEKL. The CDR3 covers 19 residues. In DNA form, the CDR3 reads TGCGCCAGCAGCCCCCAACCCCTAGGGACACAGGGTCCCTACAATGAGCAGTACTTC. This encodes CASSPQPLGTQGPYNEQYF.

This clonotype was counted only a few times. This sequence joins TRBV3-1 and TRBJ2-1, with D possibly called TRBD1 or TRBD2 (6 bases each). Trimming shortened V by 4 bases and J by 5 bases, and 15 bases separated the two germline ends. Per the germline V gene, CDR1 is LGHDT and CDR2 is YNNKEL (reference sequence). The CDR3 runs 15 residues. The CDR3 nucleotides are TGTGCCAGCAGCCGGGGGGCTAGTCGAGACAATGAGCAGTTCTTC. It codes for CASSRGASRDNEQFF.

The chain combines TRBV6-2 or TRBV6-3 with TRBJ2-5; D perhaps matches TRBD2 (5 bases). TRBJ2-7 matches the DNA end more closely, so the J call is doubtful. From germline, CDR1 is MNHEY and CDR2 SVGEGT. This CDR3 spans 15 amino acids. CDR3 amino acids: CASTPMLGRTDEQYF. CDR3 in DNA: TGTGCCAGCACCCCGATGCTAGGGAGAACCGACGAGCAGTACTTC.

V usage is TRBV13 and J usage is TRBJ2-5; D not resolved. The assigned J gene may be wrong: the sequence end matches TRBJ2-7 better. The CDR3 extends over 14 amino acids. Germline assignment: CDR1 PRHDT and CDR2 FYEKMQ (reference sequence). DNA of the CDR3: TGTGCCAGCAGTTTCCGTTACGTGAGACGCGAGCAGTACTTC. Translated: CASSFRYVRREQYF.

This clonotype was seen more than once but under ten times. Sequence at one end of the junction differs from germline and may be a read error. V gene TRBV24-1 combines with J gene TRBJ2-7, with 10 bases that match TRBD2. The DNA end is a closer match to TRBJ2-5, so the J assignment may be wrong. CDR3 length: 15 residues. Germline CDR1 KGHDR, CDR2 SFDVKD. CDR3 sequence: CAASEELAGKETQYF. CDR3 DNA sequence: TGTGCCGCCAGTGAAGAACTAGCGGGAAAAGAGACCCAGTACTTC.

V is TRBV27 and J is TRBJ2-7; TRBD1 agrees at 9 bases. Germline V gene lookup returns CDR1 MNHEY and CDR2 SMNVEV (reference sequence). The CDR3 is made up of 14 amino acids. The J segment lost 2 bases and the V segment lost 4 bases, leaving 3 bases of the junction unmatched. The DNA of the CDR3 is TGTGCCAGCAGTTCTTGGGACAGGGCCTACGAGCAGTACTTC. This sequence encodes CASSSWDRAYEQYF.

V gene TRBV20-1 combines with J gene TRBJ2-1, with TRBD2 identical over 9 bases. V lost 5 bases, J lost 2 bases, and 13 bases stayed unmatched. The CDR3 consists of 17 residues. Looked up from germline, CDR1 is DFQATT and CDR2 is SNEGSKA (reference sequence). CDR3 nucleotides: TGCAGTGCTCCCACCCGGACTAGCGACAAAACCTACAATGAGCAGTTCTTC. Residues: CSAPTRTSDKTYNEQFF.

Comment on this clonotype: A clone one base away is much larger, so this may be a read error. This chain uses TRBV4-1 with TRBJ2-7; 8 nucleotides align to TRBD2. The CDR3 is 15 residues long. Germline CDR1 reads MGHRA; CDR2 reads YSYEKL. V shed 2 bases and J 7 bases; nucleotides not matched to a gene: 10. This CDR3 is CASSQPAGVNNEQYF. DNA for the CDR3: TGCGCCAGCAGCCAACCAGCGGGAGTTAACAATGAGCAGTACTTC.

This clonotype appeared a few times. This chain links TRBV27 with TRBJ1-5; D possibly corresponds to TRBD1 (6 bases). The CDR3 runs to 14 residues. Germline CDR1 MNHEY, CDR2 SMNVEV (reference sequence). The V end lost 5 bases, the J end lost 7 bases, and 15 bases lay between the germline ends. The chain's CDR3 is CASSQQGHEQPQHF. The CDR3 DNA reads TGTGCCAGCAGTCAACAGGGTCACGAACAGCCCCAGCATTTT.

The J gene is TRBJ2-7, the V gene TRBV7-2; D remains ambiguous. The CDR3 covers 14 residues. Trimming pared 7 bases from V and 1 base from J, leaving 14 bases between. Germline-derived CDR1 and CDR2 are SGHTA and FQGNSA. The chain's CDR3 is CASTEDWVSYEQYF. In DNA form, the CDR3 reads TGTGCCAGCACAGAGGATTGGGTTTCCTACGAGCAGTACTTC.

CDR3 residues: CASSLPVQPQHF. CDR3 nucleotide sequence: TGTGCCAGCAGCTTGCCTGTACAGCCCCAGCATTTT. The chain joins TRBV5-8 to TRBJ1-5; D not resolved. CDR3 length equals 12 residues. Germline values: CDR1 SGHTS, CDR2 YDEGEE. Trimming shortened V by 1 base and J by 7 bases, and 6 bases separated the two germline ends.

The chain joins TRBV20-1 to TRBJ2-7, with 8 bases fitting TRBD1. V shed 1 base, J shed 1 base, and the junction held 3 bases outside the gene matches. CDR1 is DFQATT, CDR2 SNEGSKA, per germline (reference sequence). This CDR3 comprises 14 residues. The CDR3 is CSARARTGSYEQYF. Written as DNA, the CDR3 is TGCAGTGCTAGAGCTAGGACAGGGTCCTACGAGCAGTACTTC.

The V gene is TRBV28, the J gene TRBJ2-7; D gene unclear. CDR3 length equals 16 residues. V lost 6 bases and J lost 0, with 18 bases in between. Germline values: CDR1 MDHEN, CDR2 SYDVKM. In DNA form, the CDR3 reads TGTGCCAGCAGCCCCCTAAGGAGTTCCAGCTCCTACGAGCAGTACTTC. Translated: CASSPLRSSSSYEQYF. Combining the CDR3 with reference TRBV28 and TRBJ2-7 gives the whole variable domain DVKVTQSSRYLVKRTGEKVFLECVQDMDHENMFWYRQDPGLGLRLIYFSYDVKMKEKGDIPEGYSVSREKKERFSLILESASTNQTSMYLCASSPLRSSSSYEQYFGPGTRLTVT.

CDR3 amino acids: CASSFMAGAASDTQYF. DNA of the CDR3: TGTGCCAGCAGTTTTATGGCGGGAGCGGCGTCAGATACGCAGTATTTT. The genes are TRBV27 and TRBJ2-3; 7 bases agree with TRBD2. CDR1 and CDR2 (germline): MNHEY, SMNVEV (reference sequence). V was clipped by 3 bases and J by 4 bases; unmatched bases: 10. The length of the CDR3 is 16 residues.

In its sample, this clonotype was seen a few times. The chain carries TRBV7-3 and TRBJ2-3, with 7 bases fitting TRBD2. The germline V gene has CDR1 SGHTA and CDR2 FQGTGA. The length of the CDR3 is 18 residues. With 7 bases clipped from V and 2 bases from J, the junction kept 18 bases outside the gene matches. The CDR3 nucleotides are TGTGCCAGCAACATTTATCCCCGCGGGAGAATCGACACAGATACGCAGTATTTT. It specifies CASNIYPRGRIDTDTQYF.

The CDR3 nucleotides read TGCGCCAGCAGCGAAAGGACTAGCGGGAGTGAGACCCAGTACTTC. Its translation is CASSERTSGSETQYF. V gene TRBV5-1 combines with J gene TRBJ2-5; the match to TRBD2 covers 13 bases. With V trimmed by 4 bases and J by 5 bases, 5 bases remained unmatched. The CDR3 extends over 15 amino acids. Germline V lookup: CDR1 SGHRS, CDR2 YFSETQ.

This chain links TRBV7-3 with TRBJ2-1; a possible D gene is TRBD1 (5 bases). Trimming left V 2 bases short and J 6 bases short, with 17 bases between. This CDR3 is 16 amino acids long. The germline V gene has CDR1 SGHTA and CDR2 FQGTGA. The CDR3 here is CASSLVTALGRNEQFF. The DNA of the CDR3 is TGTGCCAGCAGCTTAGTGACTGCTTTGGGGCGCAATGAGCAGTTCTTC.

The gene calls are TRBV6-6 and TRBJ2-5, with no clear D. The CDR3 loop spans 11 amino acids. V shed 6 bases and J shed 4 bases, with 6 bases lying between them. CDR1 MNHNY and CDR2 SVGAGI come from the germline V gene (reference sequence). The CDR3 sequence is CASRDRETQYF. The DNA for the CDR3 is TGTGCCAGCAGGGACCGAGAGACCCAGTACTTC.

The V and J genes are TRBV5-1 and TRBJ1-1, with a weak D call TRBD1 (5 bases). Germline assignment: CDR1 SGHRS and CDR2 YFSETQ. Trimming removed 4 bases from V and 0 bases from J, with 19 bases in between. This CDR3 region has 17 residues. The CDR3 bases are TGCGCCAGCAGCCCTTTAGGGGCCCAGGCTATGAACACTGAAGCTTTCTTT. This encodes CASSPLGAQAMNTEAFF.

The chain has TRBV29-1 and TRBJ1-2; D possibly corresponds to TRBD1 (5 bases). The CDR3 extends over 13 amino acids. Per germline, CDR1 SQVTM and CDR2 ANQGSEA. V lost 0 bases, J lost 5 bases, and 10 bases lay in between. Here the CDR3 reads CSVEDFGTYGYTF. The CDR3 region has the DNA TGCAGCGTTGAAGATTTTGGGACGTATGGCTACACCTTC.

For this clonotype: A clone one base away is much larger, so this may be a read error. Here the CDR3 DNA reads TGCGCCAGCAGCCCCTATCCGGAAATGAGGTACAATGAGCAGTTCTTC. Amino acid sequence: CASSPYPEMRYNEQFF. This rearrangement joins TRBV4-1 to TRBJ2-1, with no clear D. CDR1 is MGHRA, CDR2 YSYEKL, per germline. Trimming pared 4 bases from V and 4 bases from J, leaving 17 bases between. CDR3 length equals 16 residues.